This passage covers 28 T cell receptor beta chains from one sample sequenced in a study of blood T cell repertoires in COVID-19 (dated by TCRdb to about 2020). The library was prepared using the immunoSEQ multiplex PCR assay. TCRdb obtained this table from immuneACCESS and retained in-frame rearrangements with V and J assigned. These tables miss some clones; where compared with another copy, unresolved V genes account for less than half of the shortfall, and the remainder is unexplained. The sample table contains about 130,000 clones; only one count was recorded for just over 85% of them. About 4.1% of the sample rests with the top ten. The sample taken for sequencing was PBMCs or T cells enriched from blood (not recorded which). These receptor sequences come from a man aged 50-60 years who had recovered from COVID-19.

This clone is medium-sized (0.01 to 0.1%) in the sample. This chain connects TRBV3-1 (or the pseudogene TRBV3-2) to TRBJ2-7; 9 nucleotides agree with TRBD1. CDR1 LGHDT and CDR2 YNNKEL come from the germline V gene (reference sequence). The junction had 7 bases not matched to a gene; V was cut back by 3 bases and J by 4 bases. The CDR3 sequence is 15 residues long. CDR3 sequence (DNA): TGTGCCAGCAGCCAGGGAGCCGGGACAGGGTACGAGCAGTACTTC. Its protein product is CASSQGAGTGYEQYF.

The chain uses TRBV6-2 or TRBV6-3 and TRBJ2-7, with 8 bases matching TRBD1. Germline CDR1 reads MNHEY; CDR2 reads SVGEGT. The CDR3 has 15 amino acids. The trim removed 6 bases at V and 3 bases at J, leaving 10 bases unmatched. The CDR3 reads CASSQGTGNLYEQYF. CDR3 DNA: TGTGCCAGCAGCCAAGGGACAGGAAATCTCTACGAGCAGTACTTC.

V gene TRBV5-1 combines with J gene TRBJ2-7; 7 bases line up with TRBD1. The CDR3 runs to 15 residues. Germline CDR1 reads SGHRS; CDR2 reads YFSETQ. The ends lost 4 bases at V and 0 bases at J; junction bases unmatched: 7. The chain's CDR3 is CASSPVDRSSYEQYF. CDR3 DNA: TGCGCCAGCAGCCCGGTGGACAGGAGCTCCTACGAGCAGTACTTC.

This chain connects TRBV5-1 to TRBJ1-1, with D maybe TRBD1 (6 bases). With 4 bases removed from V and 1 base from J, the gap between germline ends came to 11 bases. Germline assignment: CDR1 SGHRS and CDR2 YFSETQ. The CDR3 is 14 amino acids. CDR3 sequence: CASSRGAGNTEAFF. DNA for the CDR3: TGCGCCAGCAGCCGGGGGGCCGGGAACACTGAAGCTTTCTTT. The complete variable domain, with remaining parts taken from reference TRBV5-1 and TRBJ1-1, reads KAGVTQTPRYLIKTRGQQVTLSCSPISGHRSVSWYQQTPGQGLQFLFEYFSETQRNKGNFPGRFSGRQFSNSRSEMNVSTLELGDSALYLCASSRGAGNTEAFFGQGTRLTVV.

This chain connects TRBV27 to TRBJ1-4, with 7 bases fitting TRBD1. Unmatched junction bases numbered 5, after V lost 4 bases and J lost 0 bases. The CDR3 runs to 16 residues. CDR1 MNHEY and CDR2 SMNVEV come from the germline V gene (reference sequence). CDR3 sequence reads: CASSSSQGATNEKLFF. CDR3 nucleotide sequence: TGTGCCAGCAGTTCCTCTCAGGGGGCAACTAATGAAAAACTGTTTTTT.

The chain combines TRBV11-3 with TRBJ2-1; 13 nucleotides match TRBD2. The CDR3 extends over 15 amino acids. Germline CDR1 and CDR2: SGHNT and YENEEA. The ends lost 6 bases at V and 9 bases at J; junction bases unmatched: 8. The CDR3 nucleotides read TGTGCCAGCAGTTTACTAGCGGGGGGGACTGGTGAGCAGTTCTTC. Translating gives CASSLLAGGTGEQFF.

The gene calls are TRBV11-2 and TRBJ2-5, with TRBD2 matching over 10 bases. The J segment lost 5 bases and the V segment lost 2 bases, leaving 17 bases of the junction unmatched. This CDR3 is 19 amino acids long. In germline, CDR1 is SGHAT, CDR2 FQNNGV. CDR3 sequence reads: CASSLRPHRSGGAGETQYF. CDR3 sequence (DNA): TGTGCCAGCAGCTTACGGCCCCACCGGAGCGGGGGGGCTGGGGAGACCCAGTACTTC.

The CDR3 sequence is CASSPASGRSSYEQYF. Here the CDR3 DNA reads TGTGCCAGCTCACCAGCTAGCGGGAGGAGCTCCTACGAGCAGTACTTC. The V gene is TRBV18, the J gene TRBJ2-7; 11 positions match TRBD2. The CDR3 covers 16 residues. From germline, CDR1 is KGHSH and CDR2 LQKENI. J was trimmed by 0 bases and V by 2 bases; bases with no gene match: 3.

The rearrangement links TRBV7-2 to TRBJ2-1; D is perhaps TRBD1 (6 bases). CDR3 length equals 14 residues. V was clipped by 2 bases and J by 6 bases, with 11 bases between them. Germline CDR1 and CDR2: SGHTA and FQGNSA. CDR3 protein: CASSLFGTLNEQFF. CDR3 DNA sequence: TGTGCCAGCAGCTTATTTGGGACACTCAATGAGCAGTTCTTC.

This clone was picked up one time. This sequence joins TRBV18 and TRBJ2-6; 7 bases are shared with TRBD1. Germline V gives CDR1 KGHSH, CDR2 LQKENI. Trimming took 2 bases from V and 2 from J; bases not matched to a gene: 9. This CDR3 is 18 amino acids long. The DNA of the CDR3 is TGTGCCAGCTCACCAGCCGGGGTAGGGGGCGCTGGGGCCAACGTCCTGACTTTC. It yields the protein CASSPAGVGGAGANVLTF.

This chain joins TRBV2 and TRBJ1-5, with 7 bases that match TRBD1. The V segment lost 6 bases and the J segment 4 bases; nucleotides outside the gene matches: 9. CDR3 length equals 15 residues. Germline CDR1 reads SNHLY; CDR2 reads FYNNEI. The CDR3 is CASRETGTLNQPQHF. CDR3 DNA: TGTGCCAGCAGGGAGACAGGGACCTTAAATCAGCCCCAGCATTTT.

This chain joins TRBV7-6 and TRBJ1-5; TRBD1 is a possible D gene (6 bases). Germline CDR1 SGHVS, CDR2 FNYEAQ. The CDR3 extends over 17 amino acids. V was shortened by 1 base and J by 0 bases, with 13 bases between the two germline ends. DNA of the CDR3: TGTGCCAGCAGCTTAGAGACAGGCAGTATTAGCAATCAGCCCCAGCATTTT. This gives the protein CASSLETGSISNQPQHF. Combining the CDR3 with reference TRBV7-6 and TRBJ1-5 gives the whole variable domain GAGVSQSPRYKVTKRGQDVALRCDPISGHVSLYWYRQALGQGPEFLTYFNYEAQQDKSGLPNDRFSAERPEGSISTLTIQRTEQRDSAMYRCASSLETGSISNQPQHFGDGTRLSIL.

The chain uses TRBV11-1 and TRBJ2-7; 8 positions match TRBD2. CDR1 is SGHAT, CDR2 FQDESV, per germline (reference sequence). The CDR3 is 14 amino acids. Unmatched junction bases numbered 9, after V lost 5 bases and J lost 6 bases. The CDR3 bases are TGTGCCAGCAGCCTCGGGAGGGGGGCGAGCGAGCAGTACGTC. Its translation is CASSLGRGASEQYV.

The chain has TRBV28 and TRBJ2-7; 9 positions agree with TRBD1. Per the germline V gene, CDR1 is MDHEN and CDR2 is SYDVKM. The CDR3 has 15 amino acids. J lost 4 bases, V lost 5 bases, and 9 bases had no gene match. CDR3 sequence: CASSLTGTGNYEQYF. In nucleotides, the CDR3 is TGTGCCAGCAGTCTGACCGGGACAGGGAATTACGAGCAGTACTTC.

The chain employs TRBV30 and TRBJ2-4; the D gene is possibly TRBD1 (6 bases). Deletions cut 4 bases from V and 1 base from J, with 14 bases between. The CDR3 loop spans 15 amino acids. Germline V gene data show CDR1 as GTSNPN and CDR2 as SVGIG (reference sequence). Here the CDR3 reads CAWNTGLSAKNIQYF. The CDR3 DNA sequence: TGTGCCTGGAATACAGGGTTATCGGCCAAAAACATTCAGTACTTC.

This chain links TRBV18 with TRBJ1-2; D ambiguous. V was cut by 2 bases and J by 4 bases, with 11 bases left in between. Germline-derived CDR1 and CDR2 are KGHSH and LQKENI. The CDR3 sequence is 14 residues long. CDR3 region: CASSPIPGGYGYTF. The CDR3 DNA sequence: TGTGCCAGCTCACCAATACCTGGAGGCTATGGCTACACCTTC.

This sequence joins TRBV28 and TRBJ2-3; TRBD1 agrees at 8 bases. V was pared by 2 bases and J by 7 bases, with 11 bases of the junction left unmatched. The CDR3 has 16 residues. Germline V gene lookup returns CDR1 MDHEN and CDR2 SYDVKM. The CDR3 spells CASSLEGQGRRHTQYF. The CDR3 region has the DNA TGTGCCAGCAGTTTAGAAGGACAGGGTAGACGACATACGCAGTATTTT. Looking up the rest from reference TRBV28 and TRBJ2-3 gives the full variable domain: DVKVTQSSRYLVKRTGEKVFLECVQDMDHENMFWYRQDPGLGLRLIYFSYDVKMKEKGDIPEGYSVSREKKERFSLILESASTNQTSMYLCASSLEGQGRRHTQYFGPGTRLTVL.

This clone was recorded only once. V usage is TRBV12-3 or TRBV12-4 and J usage is TRBJ2-3, with D perhaps matching TRBD2 (5 bases). The CDR3 has 12 amino acids. V gave up 3 bases and J gave up 4 bases, with 5 bases separating them. The CDR3 reads CASSFSADTQYF. The CDR3 nucleotides are TGTGCCAGCAGTTTTAGCGCAGATACGCAGTATTTT.

The V call is TRBV29-1, the J call TRBJ1-2, with a possible D match to TRBD1 (5 bases). Germline CDR1 is SQVTM and CDR2 is ANQGSEA. V was cut by 5 bases and J by 10 bases, with 23 bases left in between. The CDR3 contains 14 residues. This CDR3 is CSVKPGSGGIDYTF. The CDR3 DNA reads as TGCAGCGTTAAACCAGGGAGTGGAGGGATCGACTACACCTTC.

The chain carries TRBV7-2 and TRBJ1-2, with 7 bases fitting TRBD1. V shed 9 bases, J shed 8 bases, and the junction held 12 bases outside the gene matches. Germline V gene sequence: CDR1 SGHTA, CDR2 FQGNSA. This CDR3 comprises 13 residues. This CDR3 reads CASHTTRGSGYTF. The CDR3 region has the DNA TGTGCCAGTCACACAACCAGGGGGAGCGGCTACACCTTC.

This rearrangement joins TRBV6-2 or TRBV6-3 to TRBJ1-2; weak D call: TRBD1 (6 bases). Germline values: CDR1 MNHEY, CDR2 SVGEGT. This CDR3 contains 15 residues. V was pared by 6 bases and J by 0 bases, with 14 bases between. The CDR3 DNA follows: TGTGCCAGCAGCCGCACAGGGAGAGCTAACTATGGCTACACCTTC. This encodes CASSRTGRANYGYTF.

This chain links TRBV30 with TRBJ1-1; D gene unclear. V was trimmed by 1 base and J by 1 base, leaving 10 bases between them. Germline V gene data show CDR1 as GTSNPN and CDR2 as SVGIG (reference sequence). The CDR3 is made up of 14 amino acids. The CDR3 DNA sequence: TGTGCCTGGAGTGGAAACACCCCGAACACTGAAGCTTTCTTT. Protein product: CAWSGNTPNTEAFF.

J is TRBJ1-1 and V is TRBV5-1, with unresolved D. V gave up 1 base and J gave up 0 bases, with 10 bases separating them. The CDR3 has 15 amino acids. The germline V gene has CDR1 SGHRS and CDR2 YFSETQ. The CDR3 sequence is CASSLWAEMNTEAFF. CDR3 sequence (DNA): TGCGCCAGCAGCTTGTGGGCAGAGATGAACACTGAAGCTTTCTTT.

The V gene is TRBV7-2, the J gene TRBJ1-5; TRBD1 might be the D (6 bases). The CDR3 covers 16 residues. The ends were cut back, 8 bases at V and 0 bases at J, with 17 bases in the middle. Germline loops: CDR1 SGHTA, CDR2 FQGNSA. The CDR3 nucleotides are TGTGCCAGCCGGGCAGGGGATTTGGTTAGCAATCAGCCCCAGCATTTT. Residues: CASRAGDLVSNQPQHF.

A single count supports this clone. This chain uses TRBV11-2 with TRBJ1-1; D perhaps matches TRBD1 (5 bases). There are 15 residues in the CDR3. CDR1 and CDR2 (germline): SGHAT, FQNNGV. V was clipped by 1 base and J by 3 bases, with 12 bases between them. The CDR3 coding sequence is TGTGCCAGCAGCTTAGCAGCAGGGCGATACACTGAAGCTTTCTTT. Translation gives CASSLAAGRYTEAFF.

The V gene is TRBV7-9, the J gene TRBJ1-6, with D possibly matching TRBD1 (5 bases). The length of the CDR3 is 14 residues. The V gene lost 5 bases and the J gene lost 14 bases, with 19 bases spanning the gap. Germline CDR1 reads SEHNR; CDR2 reads FQNEAQ (reference sequence). The CDR3 spells CASSNRDSSLSLHF. CDR3 in DNA: TGTGCCAGCAGCAACCGGGACTCGTCACTCTCCCTCCACTTT.

This chain connects TRBV9 to TRBJ1-3, with D possibly matching TRBD1 (5 bases). Trimming cost V 2 bases and J 0 bases, with 15 bases left between them. Germline-derived CDR1 and CDR2 are SGDLS and YYNGEE. The CDR3 loop spans 17 amino acids. CDR3 in amino acids: CASSVVDTMSSGNTIYF. The CDR3 region has the DNA TGTGCCAGCAGCGTCGTGGACACGATGAGCTCTGGAAACACCATATATTTT.

The J gene is TRBJ2-2, the V gene TRBV30; possible D gene TRBD1, 5 bases. The CDR3 is 14 amino acids. Per the germline V gene, CDR1 is GTSNPN and CDR2 is SVGIG (reference sequence). Between the trimmed V and J ends, which lost 2 bases and 0 bases, there was a span of 7 bases. This chain's CDR3 is CAWSPGSNTGELFF. The CDR3 DNA reads TGTGCCTGGAGTCCAGGGTCGAACACCGGGGAGCTGTTTTTT.